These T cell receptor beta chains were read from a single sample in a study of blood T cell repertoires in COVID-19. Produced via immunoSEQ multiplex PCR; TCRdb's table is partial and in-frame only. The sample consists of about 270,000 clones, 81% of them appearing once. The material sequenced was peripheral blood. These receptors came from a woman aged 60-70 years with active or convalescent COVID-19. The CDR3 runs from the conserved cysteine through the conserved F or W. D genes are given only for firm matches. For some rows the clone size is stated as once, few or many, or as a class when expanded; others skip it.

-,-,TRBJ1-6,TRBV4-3,CASSHGQSYNSPLHF,TGCGCCAGCAGCCATGGACAGTCCTATAATTCACCCCTCCACTTT
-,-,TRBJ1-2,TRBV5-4,CASSFSRGRIYGYTF,TGTGCCAGCAGCTTTAGCAGGGGAAGGATCTATGGCTACACCTTC
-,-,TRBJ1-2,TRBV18,CASSPTGDVFYGYTF,TGTGCCAGCTCCCCGACAGGCGATGTTTTCTATGGCTACACCTTC
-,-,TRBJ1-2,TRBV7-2,CASGSSGVYGYTF,TGTGCCAGTGGATCCTCGGGGGTCTATGGCTACACCTTC
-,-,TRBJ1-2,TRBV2,CASSDSGVPGYTF,TGTGCCAGCAGTGATTCCGGGGTCCCTGGCTACACCTTC
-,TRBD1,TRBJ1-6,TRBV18,CASSPNLDREDSPLHF,TGTGCCAGCTCACCTAACTTAGACAGGGAGGATTCACCCCTCCACTTT
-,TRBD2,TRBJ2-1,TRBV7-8,CASSRDSGGYNEQFF,TGTGCCAGCAGCCGAGATAGCGGGGGTTACAATGAGCAGTTCTTC
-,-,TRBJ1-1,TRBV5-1,CASSLDHNTEAFF,TGCGCCAGCAGCTTGGATCATAACACTGAAGCTTTCTTT
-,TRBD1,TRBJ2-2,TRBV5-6,CASSSYFRDRVPGELFF,TGTGCCAGCAGCTCCTACTTCCGGGACAGGGTGCCCGGGGAGCTGTTTTTT
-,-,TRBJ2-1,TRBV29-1,CSVEDQYEQFF,TGCAGCGTTGAAGATCAGTATGAGCAGTTCTTC
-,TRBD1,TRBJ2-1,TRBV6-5,CASTLDRDSYNEQFF,TGTGCCAGCACCTTAGACAGGGACTCCTACAATGAGCAGTTCTTC
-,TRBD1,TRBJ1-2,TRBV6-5,CATRYYRGMDYGYTF,TGTGCCACCCGATATTACAGGGGGATGGACTATGGCTACACCTTC
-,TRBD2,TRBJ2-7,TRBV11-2,CASSSIAGGYEQYF,TGTGCCAGCAGCTCGATAGCGGGGGGTTACGAGCAGTACTTC
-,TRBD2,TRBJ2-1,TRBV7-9,CASSLASGGAKEQFF,TGTGCCAGTAGCTTAGCTAGCGGGGGGGCGAAGGAGCAGTTCTTC
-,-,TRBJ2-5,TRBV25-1,CASSSYRVQETQYF,TGTGCCAGCAGTTCATACAGGGTGCAAGAGACCCAGTACTTC
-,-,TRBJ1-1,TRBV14,CASSQTPNTEAFF,TGTGCCAGCAGCCAGACACCGAACACTGAAGCTTTCTTT
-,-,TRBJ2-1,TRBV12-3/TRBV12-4,CASSLPPKSEQFF,TGTGCCAGCAGTTTACCTCCCAAGAGTGAGCAGTTCTTC
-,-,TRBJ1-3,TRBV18,CASSPWQGSSIGNTIYF,TGTGCCAGCTCACCATGGCAGGGAAGTTCTATCGGAAACACCATATATTTT
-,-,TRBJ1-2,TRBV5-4,CASSAGYGYTF,TGTGCCAGCAGCGCGGGCTATGGCTACACCTTC
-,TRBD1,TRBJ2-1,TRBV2,CASSGPGGSYNEQFF,TGTGCCAGCAGTGGCCCAGGGGGAAGTTACAATGAGCAGTTCTTC
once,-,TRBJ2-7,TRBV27,CASSLFQGNEQYF,TGTGCCAGCAGTTTATTTCAGGGAAACGAGCAGTACTTC
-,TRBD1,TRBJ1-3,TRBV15,CATSVDRGISGNTIYF,TGTGCCACCAGCGTAGACAGGGGGATCTCTGGAAACACCATATATTTT
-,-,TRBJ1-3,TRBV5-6,CASSLAGGVSGNTIYF,TGTGCCAGCAGCTTGGCCGGGGGGGTCTCTGGAAACACCATATATTTT
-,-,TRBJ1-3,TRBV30,CAWSPWGGISGNTIYF,TGTGCCTGGAGCCCTTGGGGGGGTATCTCTGGAAACACCATATATTTT
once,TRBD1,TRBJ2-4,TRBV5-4,CASSRTGGSGNIQYF,TGTGCCAGCAGCAGGACAGGGGGCTCCGGAAACATTCAGTACTTC
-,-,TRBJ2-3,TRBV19,CASSIYRVGDTQYF,TGTGCCAGTAGTATCTACAGGGTAGGAGATACGCAGTATTTT
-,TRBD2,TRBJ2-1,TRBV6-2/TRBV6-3,CASSYNAGGPENEQFF,TGTGCCAGCAGTTACAACGCGGGGGGGCCGGAGAATGAGCAGTTCTTC
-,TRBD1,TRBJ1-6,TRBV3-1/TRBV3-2,CASSHSGGPNSPLHF,TGTGCCAGCAGCCATTCAGGGGGTCCCAATTCACCCCTCCACTTT
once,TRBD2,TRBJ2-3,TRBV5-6,CASSHVIAGGRTDTQYF,TGTGCCAGCAGCCACGTTATAGCGGGGGGGCGCACAGATACGCAGTATTTT
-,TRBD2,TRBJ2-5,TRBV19,CASSIRGGQETQYF,TGTGCCAGTAGTATCCGGGGGGGCCAAGAGACCCAGTACTTC
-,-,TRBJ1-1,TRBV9,CASSVLTEGTAFF,TGTGCCAGCAGCGTACTAACCGAGGGTACAGCTTTCTTT
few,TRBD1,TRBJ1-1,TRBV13,CASSIGQAGRTEAFF,TGTGCCAGCAGCATCGGACAGGCCGGGCGGACTGAAGCTTTCTTT
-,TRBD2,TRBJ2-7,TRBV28,CASSLELAGGPYEQYF,TGTGCCAGCAGTTTAGAACTAGCGGGGGGGCCCTACGAGCAGTACTTC
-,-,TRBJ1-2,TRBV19,CASSIDTEYGYTF,TGTGCCAGTAGTATAGACACAGAGTATGGCTACACCTTC
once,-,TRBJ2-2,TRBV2,CAVRAGELFF,TGTGCCGTGCGGGCGGGGGAGCTGTTTTTT
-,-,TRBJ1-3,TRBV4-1,CASSQGLRGAAGNTIYF,TGCGCCAGCAGCCAAGGACTTCGGGGGGCGGCTGGAAACACCATATATTTT
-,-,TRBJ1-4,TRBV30,CAWTRAGVGEKLFF,TGTGCCTGGACCCGAGCAGGGGTGGGTGAAAAACTGTTTTTT
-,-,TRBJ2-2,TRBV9,CASSGASTQYTYTGELFF,TGTGCCAGCAGCGGGGCCAGCACCCAATATACCTACACCGGGGAGCTGTTTTTT
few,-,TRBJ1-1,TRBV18,CASSPGPIEAFF,TGTGCCAGCTCACCAGGCCCCATTGAAGCTTTCTTT
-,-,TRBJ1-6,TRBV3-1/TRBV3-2,CASSLAGRSYNSPLHF,TGTGCCAGCAGCCTCGCGGGGCGCTCCTATAATTCACCCCTCCACTTT
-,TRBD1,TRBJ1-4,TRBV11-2,CASSFDRGREKLFF,TGTGCCAGCAGCTTCGACAGGGGGCGGGAAAAACTGTTTTTT
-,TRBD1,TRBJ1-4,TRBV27,CASSSLTGRNEKLFF,TGTGCCAGCAGTTCCCTGACAGGGAGAAATGAAAAACTGTTTTTT
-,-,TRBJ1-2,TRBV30,CAWSNLPAGSKYGYTF,TGTGCCTGGAGCAATCTCCCGGCAGGGTCGAAGTATGGCTACACCTTC
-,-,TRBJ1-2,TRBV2,CASVGRQGLNYGYTF,TGTGCCAGCGTTGGGCGGCAGGGCCTTAACTATGGCTACACCTTC
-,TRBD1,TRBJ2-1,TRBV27,CASSLPGQGYNEQFF,TGTGCCAGCAGTTTACCGGGACAGGGATACAATGAGCAGTTCTTC
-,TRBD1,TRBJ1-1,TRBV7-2,CASSLSRGRFTEAFF,TGTGCCAGCAGCTTATCCAGGGGGCGCTTCACTGAAGCTTTCTTT
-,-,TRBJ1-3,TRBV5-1,CASSLAPGAGNTIYF,TGCGCCAGCAGCTTGGCTCCAGGGGCAGGAAACACCATATATTTT
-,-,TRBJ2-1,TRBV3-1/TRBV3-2,CASSQDSEQFF,TGTGCCAGCAGCCAGGACAGTGAGCAGTTCTTC
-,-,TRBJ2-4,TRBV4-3,CASSPSLAKNIQYF,TGCGCCAGCAGCCCCAGTCTAGCCAAAAACATTCAGTACTTC
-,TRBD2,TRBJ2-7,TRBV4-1,CASSPRGLAGDLVYEQYF,TGCGCCAGCAGCCCACGGGGACTAGCGGGGGATTTAGTCTACGAGCAGTACTTC
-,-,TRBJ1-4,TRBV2,CASRIQEATNEKLFF,TGTGCCAGCAGAATACAGGAAGCAACTAATGAAAAACTGTTTTTT
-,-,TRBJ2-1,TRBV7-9,CASSLNLLAGYNEQFF,TGTGCCAGCAGCTTAAATCTTTTAGCTGGGTACAATGAGCAGTTCTTC
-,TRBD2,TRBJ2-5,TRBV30,CAWRLLAGGPPAYQETQYF,TGTGCCTGGAGACTCCTAGCGGGGGGGCCCCCTGCGTACCAAGAGACCCAGTACTTC
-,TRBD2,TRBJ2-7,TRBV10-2,CASKLSGALEQYF,TGCGCCAGCAAGCTTAGCGGGGCTCTCGAGCAGTACTTC
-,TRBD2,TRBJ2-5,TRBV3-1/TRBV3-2,CASSQQIAGLYQETQYF,TGTGCCAGCAGCCAACAGATAGCGGGACTGTACCAAGAGACCCAGTACTTC
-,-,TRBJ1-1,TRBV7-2,CASSRGASTEAFF,TGTGCCAGCAGCAGAGGTGCGAGCACTGAAGCTTTCTTT
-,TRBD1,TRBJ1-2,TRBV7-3,CASSQGVGAGYTF,TGTGCCAGCAGCCAGGGGGTGGGCGCGGGCTACACCTTC
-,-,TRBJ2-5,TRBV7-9,CASRRGFKETQYF,TGTGCCAGCAGGCGGGGATTTAAAGAGACCCAGTACTTC
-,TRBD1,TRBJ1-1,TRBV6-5,CASTRGRGNTEAFF,TGTGCCAGCACCAGGGGGCGCGGGAACACTGAAGCTTTCTTT